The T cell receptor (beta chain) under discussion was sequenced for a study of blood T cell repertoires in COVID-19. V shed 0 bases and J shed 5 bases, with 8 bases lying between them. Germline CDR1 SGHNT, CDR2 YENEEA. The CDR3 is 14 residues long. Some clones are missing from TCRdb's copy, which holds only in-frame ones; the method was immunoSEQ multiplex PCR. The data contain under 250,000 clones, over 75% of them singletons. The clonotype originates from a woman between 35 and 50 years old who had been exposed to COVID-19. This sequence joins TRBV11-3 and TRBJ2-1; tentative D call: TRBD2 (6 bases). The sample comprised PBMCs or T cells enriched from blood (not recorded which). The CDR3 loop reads CASSLERGNNEQFF. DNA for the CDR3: TGTGCCAGCAGCTTAGAGCGGGGTAACAATGAGCAGTTCTTC.